Below are 3 T cell receptor beta chains sequenced from a single sample in a study of blood T cell repertoires in COVID-19. Sequenced by immunoSEQ multiplex PCR; TCRdb stores in-frame clones only, minus some. In the table there are about 190,000 clones, approximately 88% of which are singletons. The sequencing input was peripheral blood. The receptors were gathered from a man aged 40-49 years with acute or convalescent COVID-19.

V and J are TRBV30 and TRBJ1-3, with D possibly TRBD1 on 5 matching bases. Germline CDR1 GTSNPN, CDR2 SVGIG (reference sequence). Trimming pared 0 bases from V and 0 bases from J, leaving 9 bases between. The CDR3 extends over 15 amino acids. For the CDR3, the DNA is TGTGCCTGGAGTGTGCGACAGAGCTCTGGAAACACCATATATTTT. Translation: CAWSVRQSSGNTIYF. Full variable domain (missing parts from reference TRBV30 and TRBJ1-3): SQTIHQWPATLVQPVGSPLSLECTVEGTSNPNLYWYRQAAGRGLQLLFYSVGIGQISSEVPQNLSASRPQDRQFILSSKKLLLSDSGFYLCAWSVRQSSGNTIYFGEGSWLTVV.

This chain joins TRBV3-1 (or the pseudogene TRBV3-2) and TRBJ2-2, with 14 positions matching TRBD2. Trimming at V came to 5 bases and at J to 3 bases, leaving 8 bases not matched to a gene. Germline CDR1 reads LGHDT; CDR2 reads YNNKEL (reference sequence). This CDR3 has 18 residues. In DNA, the CDR3 is TGTGCCAGCAGCTCTCGACTAGCGGGGGGGCCGGACACCGGGGAGCTGTTTTTT. Amino acids: CASSSRLAGGPDTGELFF.

The genes are TRBV9 and TRBJ2-7; 8 positions match TRBD1. The germline V gene has CDR1 SGDLS and CDR2 YYNGEE. The CDR3 is 15 residues long. Trimming at V came to 0 bases and at J to 1 base, leaving 3 bases not matched to a gene. This CDR3 reads CASSVADRGSYEQYF. The DNA for the CDR3 is TGTGCCAGCAGCGTAGCTGACAGGGGATCCTACGAGCAGTACTTC.